Below are 9 T cell receptor beta chains sequenced from a single sample in a study of beta chain features in type 1 diabetes. cDNA synthesis used the whole RNA isolate, giving expressed TCRB sequences. Here immunoSEQ multiplex PCR was the method, and the copy in TCRdb shows in-frame clones only, minus some. Among some 360,000 clones listed, 15% to 20% were seen once. The specimen was naive CD4+ T cells from blood. These receptors originate from a woman under 30 in good health.

This sequence joins TRBV7-2 and TRBJ1-1; D gene ambiguous. Germline values: CDR1 SGHTA, CDR2 FQGNSA. The CDR3 loop spans 14 amino acids. Trimming left V 1 base short and J 4 bases short, with 10 bases between. The chain's CDR3 is CASSLVRLTTEAFF. Here the CDR3 DNA reads TGTGCCAGCAGCTTAGTCAGGCTGACCACTGAAGCTTTCTTT.

J is TRBJ2-7 and V is TRBV5-1; 7 nucleotides line up with TRBD1. V lost 2 bases, J lost 0 bases, and 2 bases stayed unmatched. The CDR3 runs to 14 residues. Germline loops: CDR1 SGHRS, CDR2 YFSETQ. CDR3 DNA: TGCGCCAGCAGCTTCGACAGGGCCTCCTACGAGCAGTACTTC. Its translation: CASSFDRASYEQYF. Combining the CDR3 with reference TRBV5-1 and TRBJ2-7 gives the whole variable domain KAGVTQTPRYLIKTRGQQVTLSCSPISGHRSVSWYQQTPGQGLQFLFEYFSETQRNKGNFPGRFSGRQFSNSRSEMNVSTLELGDSALYLCASSFDRASYEQYFGPGTRLTVT.

V is TRBV5-1 and J is TRBJ1-4, with D hard to call. This CDR3 is built from 14 residues. Germline lookup yields CDR1 SGHRS and CDR2 YFSETQ. V was cut by 4 bases and J by 7 bases, with 14 bases left in between. The CDR3, as DNA: TGCGCCAGCAGCCCTCCGGGGAGAGGTGAAAAACTGTTTTTT. Its translation: CASSPPGRGEKLFF. Complete variable domain (other parts from reference TRBV5-1 and TRBJ1-4): KAGVTQTPRYLIKTRGQQVTLSCSPISGHRSVSWYQQTPGQGLQFLFEYFSETQRNKGNFPGRFSGRQFSNSRSEMNVSTLELGDSALYLCASSPPGRGEKLFFGSGTQLSVL.

This clone was counted a few times. V is TRBV15 and J is TRBJ2-5; D perhaps matches TRBD1 (6 bases). The V gene's germline CDR1 is LNHNV and CDR2 YYDKDF (reference sequence). With 8 bases removed from V and 5 bases from J, the gap between germline ends came to 18 bases. The length of the CDR3 is 14 residues. The CDR3 DNA reads TGTGCCACCCGGAGATATTCAGGGGACGAGACCCAGTACTTC. Protein product: CATRRYSGDETQYF.

This clone was counted only a few times. The chain employs TRBV5-1 and TRBJ2-3; D not resolved. CDR3 size: 14 residues. Germline V gives CDR1 SGHRS, CDR2 YFSETQ. The V and J ends lost 0 bases and 0 bases respectively, with 5 bases between them. This CDR3 reads CASSLDPSTDTQYF. The CDR3 coding sequence is TGCGCCAGCAGCTTGGATCCTAGCACAGATACGCAGTATTTT.

The chain couples TRBV23-1 to TRBJ2-7, with a tentative D call TRBD2 (6 bases). TRBV23-1 belongs to the ORF category, with a function that is uncertain. Trimming took off 0 bases at V and 1 base at J, with 19 bases between the two ends. The CDR3 sequence is 18 residues long. This CDR3 is CASSQSEGQGPGSYEQYF. CDR3 in DNA: TGCGCCAGCAGTCAATCGGAGGGCCAGGGCCCGGGGTCCTACGAGCAGTACTTC.

This chain links TRBV2 with TRBJ1-5; 9 nucleotides agree with TRBD1. Germline lookup yields CDR1 SNHLY and CDR2 FYNNEI. V lost 7 bases and J lost 3; bases outside the gene matches: 13. The CDR3 runs to 17 residues. CDR3 bases: TGTGCCAGCACCTCGGGACAGGGATCTTCGGTCAATCAGCCCCAGCATTTT. It codes for CASTSGQGSSVNQPQHF.

This clone was seen a handful of times. V is TRBV4-1 and J is TRBJ2-5; 15 positions match TRBD2. V trimming: 4 bases; J trimming: 5 bases; junction bases outside the gene matches: 8. Germline CDR1 is MGHRA and CDR2 is YSYEKL. The CDR3 covers 17 residues. This CDR3 is CASSLGLAGGWKETQYF. As DNA, the CDR3 is TGCGCCAGCAGCCTTGGACTAGCGGGGGGGTGGAAGGAGACCCAGTACTTC.

This clone was recorded a few times. Additional DNA sequences in this sample encode the identical CDR3. V gene TRBV19 combines with J gene TRBJ1-1, with D uncertain. The CDR3 covers 13 residues. V gave up 3 bases and J gave up 1 base, with 6 bases separating them. Per germline, CDR1 LNHDA and CDR2 SQIVND (reference sequence). Here the CDR3 DNA reads TGTGCCAGTAGTATTACTGGGAACACTGAAGCTTTCTTT. This codes for CASSITGNTEAFF.